This is a list of T cell receptor beta chains from one sample in a study of blood T cells in healthy people across ages. TCRdb reprocessed the 5' RACE reads via MiXCR and lists one record per CDR3 protein. The data contain approximately 830,000 distinct CDR3 sequences, around 62% of them seen just once; the ten biggest clones take up 25% to 30%. Material: blood. The receptors here all came from a man aged 30-40 years in good health. The CDR3 runs from the conserved cysteine through the conserved F or W. D genes are given only for firm matches. A clone size is listed for some rows: how often the clone was seen (once, few, many), or a class if it is expanded.

CDR3 length	V gene	clone size	J gene	D gene	CDR3 protein	CDR3 DNA
14	TRBV9	NA	TRBJ2-3	NA	CASSVEWGTDTQYF	TGTGCCAGCAGCGTAGAATGGGGGACAGATACGCAGTATTTT
14	TRBV28	NA	TRBJ1-5	TRBD1	CASSSLDRGAPQHF	TGTGCCAGCAGTTCCCTCGACAGGGGGGCGCCCCAGCATTTT
15	TRBV4-3	NA	TRBJ2-2	TRBD2	CASSRASGGVGELFF	TGCGCCAGCAGCCGAGCTAGCGGGGGTGTCGGGGAGCTGTTTTTT
14	TRBV5-1	NA	TRBJ1-2	NA	CASSLDGKGYGYTF	TGCGCCAGCAGCTTGGACGGGAAAGGCTATGGCTACACCTTC
17	TRBV7-2	NA	TRBJ2-4	NA	CASSGPGINLAKNIQYF	TGTGCCAGCAGCGGGCCCGGGATAAACTTAGCCAAAAACATTCAGTACTTC
12	TRBV29-1	NA	TRBJ1-1	NA	CSVARGDTEAFF	TGCAGCGTTGCTAGGGGCGACACTGAAGCTTTCTTT
13	TRBV12-3/TRBV12-4	few	TRBJ2-1	TRBD1	CASTPTGGLGQFF	TGTGCCAGCACCCCGACAGGGGGTTTGGGGCAGTTCTTC
16	TRBV7-9	NA	TRBJ2-3	NA	CAIQNARRGGVDTQYF	TGTGCCATCCAAAACGCCCGGAGGGGGGGCGTAGATACGCAGTATTTT
16	TRBV28	NA	TRBJ2-7	NA	CASSLSGGLVNSEQYF	TGTGCCAGCAGTTTATCCGGTGGGCTAGTAAACAGCGAGCAGTACTTC
14	TRBV12-3/TRBV12-4	NA	TRBJ2-3	NA	CASSRTVTADTEYF	TGTGCCAGCAGCCGCACGGTGACCGCAGATACGGAGTATTTT